These T cell receptor beta chains were read from a single sample in a study of cytomegalovirus exposure and HLA in healthy donors. This table comes from immunoSEQ multiplex PCR, and its TCRdb copy is limited to in-frame clones, with some not included. The table has 100,000 to 150,000 clones, more than 70% seen once; the top ten hold 3% to 4.5%. The specimen was PBMCs. These receptors were obtained from a man between 25 and 39 years old in good health and CMV-seronegative. Both conserved end residues are part of each CDR3. A D gene is named only where the DNA matches it firmly. Only part of the rows carry a size: once, few, many, or a class if the clone is expanded.

>NA|NA|TRBV28|TRBJ1-2
CASSRRGGANYGYTF
TGTGCCAGCAGCCGACGAGGGGGGGCTAACTATGGCTACACCTTC
>NA|NA|TRBV5-5|TRBJ2-7
CASSLFRDKQYF
TGTGCCAGCAGCTTGTTCAGGGACAAGCAGTACTTC
>TRBD1|NA|TRBV9|TRBJ2-3
CASSLGTDTDTQYF
TGTGCCAGCAGCCTCGGGACAGACACAGATACGCAGTATTTT
>NA|NA|TRBV27|TRBJ2-2
CASSLRGPTGELFF
TGTGCCAGCAGTTTACGAGGTCCTACCGGGGAGCTGTTTTTT
>TRBD1|NA|TRBV4-3|TRBJ1-5
CASSQDRTGGHQPQHF
TGCGCCAGCAGCCAGGACCGGACAGGGGGCCATCAGCCCCAGCATTTT
>TRBD2|NA|TRBV7-2|TRBJ2-7
CASSALAGDIEQYF
TGTGCCAGCAGCGCGCTAGCGGGGGATATCGAGCAGTACTTC
>NA|NA|TRBV4-3|TRBJ1-5
CASSQGGGGQPQHF
TGCGCCAGCAGCCAAGGAGGCGGGGGTCAGCCCCAGCATTTT
>NA|NA|TRBV11-2|TRBJ1-4
CASSYRLTGTNEKLFF
TGTGCCAGCAGCTACCGCCTGACGGGTACTAATGAAAAACTGTTTTTT
>NA|once|TRBV13|TRBJ1-4
CASSFKVDNEKLFF
TGTGCCAGCAGCTTTAAAGTAGATAATGAAAAACTGTTTTTT
>NA|few|TRBV5-1|TRBJ1-6
CASSWTGNSPLHF
TGCGCCAGCAGCTGGACGGGGAATTCACCCCTCCACTTT
>NA|NA|TRBV10-3|TRBJ2-7
CAIGGTVQGSYEQYF
TGTGCCATCGGGGGCACAGTACAGGGTTCCTACGAGCAGTACTTC
>TRBD1|NA|TRBV4-3|TRBJ2-1
CASSQDSPTGQGVHEQFF
TGCGCCAGCAGCCAAGATTCCCCAACGGGACAGGGGGTTCATGAGCAGTTCTTC
>NA|NA|TRBV19|TRBJ1-2
CASTPGPAGDYGYTF
TGTGCCAGTACCCCGGGCCCGGCAGGGGACTATGGCTACACCTTC
>NA|few|TRBV2|TRBJ2-7
CASSEAASSYEQYF
TGTGCCAGCAGTGAAGCGGCAAGCTCCTACGAGCAGTACTTC
>NA|NA|TRBV10-3|TRBJ1-5
CAISDSQLSSQPQHF
TGTGCCATCAGTGACTCACAATTATCGTCTCAGCCCCAGCATTTT
>TRBD2|few|TRBV5-1|TRBJ2-1
CASSATSGGASKFF
TGCGCCAGCAGCGCAACTAGCGGGGGGGCCTCAAAGTTCTTC
>NA|NA|TRBV6-6|TRBJ2-3
CASSPGGDTQYF
TGTGCCAGCAGCCCCGGGGGAGATACGCAGTATTTT
>NA|NA|TRBV5-4|TRBJ1-4
CASSPTSGWGEKLFF
TGTGCCAGCAGCCCTACCTCGGGGTGGGGTGAAAAACTGTTTTTT
>TRBD1|NA|TRBV6-1|TRBJ1-5
CASILNQGANQPQHF
TGTGCCAGCATCTTAAACCAGGGGGCGAATCAGCCCCAGCATTTT
>NA|NA|TRBV7-9|TRBJ2-1
CSSSLAPGKEQFF
TGTTCCAGCAGCTTAGCGCCAGGTAAAGAGCAGTTCTTC
>NA|NA|TRBV2|TRBJ2-5
CASRVGGGETQYF
TGTGCCAGCAGAGTAGGAGGTGGAGAGACCCAGTACTTC
>NA|NA|TRBV6-1|TRBJ1-1
CASSLDGTPNTEAFF
TGTGCCAGCAGTTTGGACGGGACACCGAACACTGAAGCTTTCTTT
>TRBD1|NA|TRBV5-7|TRBJ2-2
CASSPQMTGPSNTGELFF
TGTGCCAGCAGCCCACAGATGACAGGGCCCTCGAACACCGGGGAGCTGTTTTTT
>TRBD2|once|TRBV28|TRBJ2-3
CASSLAGGADTQYF
TGTGCCAGCAGTCTAGCGGGGGGGGCAGATACGCAGTATTTT
>TRBD1|NA|TRBV5-4|TRBJ2-1
CASSDTVQGVGIYNEQFF
TGTGCCAGCAGCGATACAGTCCAGGGGGTCGGGATATACAATGAGCAGTTCTTC
>TRBD1|NA|TRBV11-3|TRBJ2-1
CASSYGQGSYNEQFF
TGTGCCAGCAGCTACGGACAGGGTTCCTACAATGAGCAGTTCTTC
>NA|NA|TRBV27|TRBJ1-2
CASSPRHYGYTF
TGTGCCAGCAGTCCCAGGCACTATGGCTACACCTTC
>NA|NA|TRBV14|TRBJ2-7
CASSMGTPVLESEQYF
TGTGCCAGCAGCATGGGCACCCCTGTGCTTGAATCCGAGCAGTACTTC
>NA|once|TRBV6-5|TRBJ2-7
CASRRQSYEQYF
TGTGCCAGCAGAAGACAGTCCTACGAGCAGTACTTC